Following are 30 T cell receptor beta chains from one sample sequenced in a study of blood T cell repertoires in COVID-19. Sequenced by immunoSEQ multiplex PCR; TCRdb stores in-frame clones only, minus some. Among approximately 230,000 clones, approximately 90% were seen once, and the ten largest hold over 4%. What was sequenced was PBMCs or T cells enriched from blood (not recorded which). Source of these receptors: a woman aged 30 to 39 who had recovered from COVID-19.

Written as DNA, the CDR3 is TGTGCCAGCAGCTTAGAAGGCAGGGGAGCCTCTAGCACAGATACGCAGTATTTT. Its protein product is CASSLEGRGASSTDTQYF. The rearrangement joins TRBV11-3 to TRBJ2-3; perhaps TRBD1 as D (6 bases). This CDR3 is 18 amino acids long. Trimming cost V 0 bases and J 0 bases, with 16 bases left between them. Germline V lookup: CDR1 SGHNT, CDR2 YENEEA.

The rearrangement links TRBV7-8 to TRBJ1-2; D is uncertain. Between the trimmed V and J ends, which lost 5 bases and 0 bases, there was a span of 16 bases. This CDR3 region has 16 residues. The germline CDR1 and CDR2 sequences are SGHVS and FQNEAQ. CDR3 protein: CASSPRGGVANYGYTF. As DNA, the CDR3 is TGTGCCAGCAGCCCCCGGGGTGGTGTTGCTAACTATGGCTACACCTTC.

The CDR3 bases are TGTGCCAGTAGTGGGATGGGACTAGCGGGGGAGACCCAGTACTTC. Protein: CASSGMGLAGETQYF. The chain joins TRBV19 to TRBJ2-5; 13 nucleotides line up with TRBD2. Germline CDR1 LNHDA, CDR2 SQIVND (reference sequence). The CDR3 has 15 residues. The trim removed 5 bases at V and 5 bases at J, leaving 5 bases unmatched.

The genes are TRBV6-5 and TRBJ2-7; maybe TRBD1 (5 bases). The V end lost 7 bases, the J end lost 4 bases, and 17 bases lay between the germline ends. There are 14 residues in the CDR3. Germline values: CDR1 MNHEY, CDR2 SVGAGI. CDR3 residues: CASTGRQQTYEQYF. CDR3 DNA sequence: TGTGCCAGCACCGGCCGACAGCAAACGTACGAGCAGTACTTC.

This sequence joins TRBV4-1 and TRBJ1-1, with no clear D. The CDR3 extends over 18 amino acids. CDR1 and CDR2 from the germline V gene are MGHRA and YSYEKL. The V gene lost 1 base and the J gene lost 0 bases, with 18 bases spanning the gap. The CDR3 DNA follows: TGCGCCAGCAGCCAAGCCTCGGTCTCTAGCTTCTTGAACACTGAAGCTTTCTTT. It yields the protein CASSQASVSSFLNTEAFF.

J is TRBJ2-3 and V is TRBV15; 9 bases are a match to TRBD1. Germline values: CDR1 LNHNV, CDR2 YYDKDF (reference sequence). This CDR3 region has 15 residues. The J segment lost 4 bases and the V segment lost 3 bases, leaving 5 bases of the junction unmatched. Here the CDR3 reads CATSRGTGSADTQYF. The CDR3 coding sequence is TGTGCCACCAGCAGGGGGACAGGGTCAGCAGATACGCAGTATTTT.

The chain recombines TRBV24-1 with TRBJ1-5; the D is unclear. The germline CDR1 and CDR2 sequences are KGHDR and SFDVKD. Trimming removed 2 bases at V and 5 bases at J, with 6 bases between. The CDR3 contains 13 residues. The CDR3 sequence is CATSDSRDQPQHF. The CDR3 region has the DNA TGTGCCACCAGTGATTCACGGGATCAGCCCCAGCATTTT.

The chain couples TRBV29-1 to TRBJ2-7, with 10 bases lining up with TRBD1. V gave up 5 bases and J gave up 8 bases; unmatched junction bases: 3. The length of the CDR3 is 11 residues. Germline V gene sequence: CDR1 SQVTM, CDR2 ANQGSEA. This CDR3 is CSVWDRGQQYF. CDR3 nucleotides: TGCAGCGTTTGGGACAGGGGACAGCAGTACTTC.

The chain carries TRBV7-8 and TRBJ1-3, with D possibly matching TRBD1 (5 bases). The germline CDR1 and CDR2 sequences are SGHVS and FQNEAQ. The CDR3 is 15 amino acids. Trimming cost V 1 base and J 0 bases, with 7 bases left between them. CDR3 sequence reads: CASSLGQYSGNTIYF. The CDR3 DNA reads TGTGCCAGCAGCTTAGGACAGTACTCTGGAAACACCATATATTTT.

The chain is built from TRBV6-2 or TRBV6-3 and TRBJ2-6; 7 positions agree with TRBD2. V lost 0 bases, J lost 0 bases, and 2 bases stayed unmatched. The length of the CDR3 is 17 residues. The V gene's germline CDR1 is MNHEY and CDR2 SVGEGT. CDR3 protein: CASSYSWEGSGANVLTF. In DNA form, the CDR3 reads TGTGCCAGCAGTTACTCCTGGGAGGGCTCTGGGGCCAACGTCCTGACTTTC.

V and J are TRBV5-1 and TRBJ2-3; D call uncertain. Trimming shortened V by 4 bases and J by 4 bases, and 13 bases separated the two germline ends. Germline loops: CDR1 SGHRS, CDR2 YFSETQ. The CDR3 is 14 amino acids. Here the CDR3 DNA reads TGCGCCAGCAGCCCCCAGGCAGGTCCAGATACGCAGTATTTT. Translation gives CASSPQAGPDTQYF.

V is TRBV15 and J is TRBJ2-2, with TRBD1 matching over 7 bases. From germline, CDR1 is LNHNV and CDR2 YYDKDF (reference sequence). V trimming: 1 base; J trimming: 1 base; junction bases outside the gene matches: 9. CDR3 length: 18 residues. This CDR3 is CATSRADVWTGNTGELFF. The CDR3 DNA is TGTGCCACCAGCAGAGCGGACGTGTGGACAGGGAACACCGGGGAGCTGTTTTTT.

The DNA of the CDR3 is TGTGCCAGCAGGCAAAGAGTACTGCCGCGAAGCTATGGCTACACCTTC. It yields the protein CASRQRVLPRSYGYTF. The V call is TRBV28, the J call TRBJ1-2; D gene ambiguous. CDR1 is MDHEN, CDR2 SYDVKM, per germline. Trimming took off 6 bases at V and 4 bases at J, with 21 bases between the two ends. This CDR3 has 16 residues.

This clone was found once. The gene calls are TRBV20-1 and TRBJ2-7; D may be TRBD2 (5 bases). This CDR3 contains 12 residues. V gave up 3 bases and J gave up 3 bases, with 9 bases separating them. CDR1 is DFQATT, CDR2 SNEGSKA, per germline (reference sequence). DNA for the CDR3: TGCAGTGCTAGTTTCGGGGACTACGAGCAGTACTTC. The encoded protein is CSASFGDYEQYF.

The CDR3 region has the DNA TGTGCCATCTCGGGACAGGGGGGCACTGAAGCTTTCTTT. Protein: CAISGQGGTEAFF. The V gene is TRBV10-3, the J gene TRBJ1-1; TRBD1 matches 11 bases. CDR1 is ENHRY, CDR2 SYGVKD, per germline. The CDR3 sequence is 13 residues long. Germline trimming cut 8 bases from V and 4 bases from J; bases unmatched to any gene: 3.

This clone has a handful of counts. DNA for the CDR3: TGTGCCAGCAGCTCGGGCGAGGGGGCGCGAGGAAACACCATATATTTT. Encoded protein: CASSSGEGARGNTIYF. This chain connects TRBV28 to TRBJ1-3; 7 bases map to TRBD1. Germline lookup yields CDR1 MDHEN and CDR2 SYDVKM. Trimming cost V 6 bases and J 4 bases; bases outside gene matches: 12. The CDR3 totals 16 residues.

This chain uses TRBV11-3 with TRBJ1-1, with 8 bases matching TRBD1. Per germline, CDR1 SGHNT and CDR2 YENEEA. The CDR3 extends over 13 amino acids. V dropped 4 bases and J dropped 5; count of bases not matched to a gene: 3. The DNA of the CDR3 is TGTGCCAGCAGCTACAGGGGGGAAACTGAAGCTTTCTTT. Its translation: CASSYRGETEAFF. Based on the CDR3 plus reference TRBV11-3 and TRBJ1-1, the full variable domain is EAGVVQSPRYKIIEKKQPVAFWCNPISGHNTLYWYLQNLGQGPELLIRYENEEAVDDSQLPKDRFSAERLKGVDSTLKIQPAELGDSAVYLCASSYRGETEAFFGQGTRLTVV.

The count of this clone is one. V usage is TRBV9 and J usage is TRBJ1-4, with 7 bases matching TRBD1. V was clipped by 4 bases and J by 7 bases; unmatched bases: 10. The V gene's germline CDR1 is SGDLS and CDR2 YYNGEE. The CDR3 extends over 15 amino acids. The CDR3 nucleotides read TGTGCCAGCAGCTCCCACAGGGGAGGAGGTGAAAAACTGTTTTTT. Translation: CASSSHRGGGEKLFF. Based on the CDR3 plus reference TRBV9 and TRBJ1-4, the full variable domain is DSGVTQTPKHLITATGQRVTLRCSPRSGDLSVYWYQQSLDQGLQFLIQYYNGEERAKGNILERFSAQQFPDLHSELNLSSLELGDSALYFCASSSHRGGGEKLFFGSGTQLSVL.

This clone was detected once. The V and J genes are TRBV6-5 and TRBJ1-2, with TRBD1 identical over 7 bases. Trimming cost V 5 bases and J 4 bases; bases outside gene matches: 7. Germline assignment: CDR1 MNHEY and CDR2 SVGAGI. This CDR3 is built from 14 residues. The CDR3 loop is CASSRTGRGYGYTF. CDR3 sequence (DNA): TGTGCCAGCAGTCGGACAGGTCGAGGCTATGGCTACACCTTC.

The chain employs TRBV5-8 and TRBJ2-1, with TRBD2 identical over 7 bases. The V gene end was trimmed by 4 bases and the J gene end by 8 bases; junction bases not matched to a gene: 15. The CDR3 is 16 amino acids. CDR1 is SGHTS and CDR2 is YDEGEE in the germline V gene. This CDR3 reads CASSPSGILHLYEQFF. CDR3 sequence (DNA): TGTGCCAGCAGCCCCAGCGGGATTTTGCATCTCTATGAGCAGTTCTTC.

The V call is TRBV3-1 (or the pseudogene TRBV3-2), the J call TRBJ2-3; 8 bases match TRBD2. CDR3 length: 17 residues. Germline CDR1 is LGHDT and CDR2 is YNNKEL (reference sequence). V lost 2 bases and J lost 2; bases outside the gene matches: 9. The CDR3 coding sequence is TGTGCCAGCAGCCAACCTCTAGCGGGTTTTTACACAGATACGCAGTATTTT. Protein product: CASSQPLAGFYTDTQYF.

The chain recombines TRBV11-2 with TRBJ1-1, with 9 bases matching TRBD1. V dropped 5 bases and J dropped 11; count of bases not matched to a gene: 12. Germline CDR1 and CDR2: SGHAT and FQNNGV. The CDR3 extends over 14 amino acids. For the CDR3, the DNA is TGTGCCAGCAGCCATCGGGACAGGGCCTACAGGGCTTTCTTT. Protein product: CASSHRDRAYRAFF.

The gene calls are TRBV11-2 and TRBJ1-2; TRBD1 matches at 8 bases. In germline, CDR1 is SGHAT, CDR2 FQNNGV. This CDR3 region has 15 residues. The trim removed 1 base at V and 5 bases at J, leaving 6 bases unmatched. CDR3 DNA sequence: TGTGCCAGCAGCTTAGGTCCGGGACAGGCTTATGGCTACACCTTC. This gives the protein CASSLGPGQAYGYTF.

The V call is TRBV28, the J call TRBJ2-1; 15 bases are shared with TRBD2. V lost 3 bases and J lost 2; bases outside the gene matches: 2. This CDR3 region has 17 residues. Per germline, CDR1 MDHEN and CDR2 SYDVKM. The CDR3 loop is CASSLWTSGRAYNEQFF. For the CDR3, the DNA is TGTGCCAGCAGTTTGTGGACTAGCGGGAGGGCCTACAATGAGCAGTTCTTC.

This chain joins TRBV7-8 and TRBJ1-1; D might be TRBD1 (6 bases). Deletions cut 2 bases from V and 1 base from J, with 20 bases between. CDR1 and CDR2 from the germline V gene are SGHVS and FQNEAQ. This CDR3 has 18 amino acids. The CDR3 nucleotides are TGTGCCAGCAGCTTATGGAGGTCACCGGGACAACGGAACACTGAAGCTTTCTTT. Residues: CASSLWRSPGQRNTEAFF.

This chain joins TRBV4-1 and TRBJ1-3, with no clear D. With 0 bases removed from V and 2 bases from J, the gap between germline ends came to 11 bases. This CDR3 has 16 residues. The germline gives CDR1 MGHRA, CDR2 YSYEKL. The CDR3 coding sequence is TGCGCCAGCAGCCAAGATCCTACCGGAGCTGGAAACACCATATATTTT. This gives the protein CASSQDPTGAGNTIYF.

The rearrangement uses TRBV4-2 and TRBJ2-1; D gene uncertain. This CDR3 has 16 residues. V lost 1 base to trimming and J lost 4 bases, with 14 bases between them. CDR1 LGHNA and CDR2 YNFKEQ come from the germline V gene. This CDR3 is CASSQGVDLLYNEQFF. The CDR3 DNA reads as TGTGCCAGCAGCCAAGGGGTAGACTTACTATACAATGAGCAGTTCTTC.

About this clone: The same CDR3 arises from other DNA sequences in this sample as well. The genes are TRBV24-1 and TRBJ2-1; 15 nucleotides match TRBD2. The CDR3 length is 16 residues. V gave up 4 bases and J gave up 7 bases; unmatched junction bases: 4. The germline gives CDR1 KGHDR, CDR2 SFDVKD. In nucleotides, the CDR3 is TGTGCCACCAGTGACCCCGGACTAGCGGGAGGGAATGAGCAGTTCTTC. Amino acids: CATSDPGLAGGNEQFF.

This chain links TRBV6-4 with TRBJ1-1; 7 bases map to TRBD1. V shed 5 bases and J 4 bases; nucleotides not matched to a gene: 4. Germline V gene lookup returns CDR1 MRHNA and CDR2 SNTAGT. The CDR3 runs to 13 residues. The CDR3 DNA reads as TGTGCCAGCAGTAGGGGGCAAGGCACTGAAGCTTTCTTT. This sequence encodes CASSRGQGTEAFF.

The chain has TRBV18 and TRBJ1-2, with D unclear. Germline values: CDR1 KGHSH, CDR2 LQKENI. The CDR3 has 14 residues. V gave up 2 bases and J gave up 6 bases, with 13 bases separating them. The chain's CDR3 is CASSPLTTPHGYTF. Here the CDR3 DNA reads TGTGCCAGCTCACCATTGACGACACCGCATGGCTACACCTTC.